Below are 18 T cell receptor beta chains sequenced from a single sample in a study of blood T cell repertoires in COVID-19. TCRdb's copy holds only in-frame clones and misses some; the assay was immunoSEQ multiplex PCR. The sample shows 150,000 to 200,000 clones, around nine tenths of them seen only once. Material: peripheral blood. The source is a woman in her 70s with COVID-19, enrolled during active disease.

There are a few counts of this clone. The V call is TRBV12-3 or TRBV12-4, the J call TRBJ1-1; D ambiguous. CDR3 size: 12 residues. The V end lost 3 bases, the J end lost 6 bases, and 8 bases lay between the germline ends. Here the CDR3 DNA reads TGTGCCAGCAGTTTGAACAACGCTGAAGCTTTCTTT. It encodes CASSLNNAEAFF.

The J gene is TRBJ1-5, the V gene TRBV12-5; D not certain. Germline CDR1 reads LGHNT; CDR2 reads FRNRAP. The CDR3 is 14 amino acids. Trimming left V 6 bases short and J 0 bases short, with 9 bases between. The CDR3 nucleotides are TGTGCTAGTGGCCGGGGTAGTAGCAATCAGCCCCAGCATTTT. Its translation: CASGRGSSNQPQHF.

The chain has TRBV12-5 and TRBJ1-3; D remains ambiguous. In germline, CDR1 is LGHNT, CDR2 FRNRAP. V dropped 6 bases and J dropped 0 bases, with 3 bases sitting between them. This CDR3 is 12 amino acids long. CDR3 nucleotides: TGTGCTAGTGGCCACTCTGGAAACACCATATATTTT. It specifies CASGHSGNTIYF.

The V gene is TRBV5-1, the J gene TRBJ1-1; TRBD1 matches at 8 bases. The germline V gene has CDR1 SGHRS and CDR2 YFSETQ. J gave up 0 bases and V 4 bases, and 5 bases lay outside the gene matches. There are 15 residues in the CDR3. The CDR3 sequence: CASSPQGAVNTEAFF. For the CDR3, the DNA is TGCGCCAGCAGCCCCCAGGGGGCAGTGAACACTGAAGCTTTCTTT.

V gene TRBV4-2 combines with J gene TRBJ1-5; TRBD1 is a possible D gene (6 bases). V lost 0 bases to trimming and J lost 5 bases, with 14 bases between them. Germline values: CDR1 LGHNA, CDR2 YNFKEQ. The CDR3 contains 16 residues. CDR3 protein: CASSQEGGGRHQPQHF. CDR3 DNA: TGTGCCAGCAGCCAAGAGGGAGGGGGGCGTCATCAGCCCCAGCATTTT.

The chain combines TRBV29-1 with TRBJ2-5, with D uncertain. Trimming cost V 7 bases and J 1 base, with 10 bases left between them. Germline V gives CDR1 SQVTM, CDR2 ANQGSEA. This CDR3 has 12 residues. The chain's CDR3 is CSAEHSQETQYF. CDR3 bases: TGCAGCGCAGAACACAGCCAAGAGACCCAGTACTTC.

This chain's CDR3 is CASSARFSALATEAFF. CDR3 nucleotides: TGTGCCAGCAGCGCCAGGTTTTCCGCCCTGGCCACTGAAGCTTTCTTT. This sequence joins TRBV7-9 and TRBJ1-1, with D unresolved. Germline V gene data show CDR1 as SEHNR and CDR2 as FQNEAQ (reference sequence). CDR3 length equals 16 residues. Deletions cut 5 bases from V and 4 bases from J, with 20 bases between.

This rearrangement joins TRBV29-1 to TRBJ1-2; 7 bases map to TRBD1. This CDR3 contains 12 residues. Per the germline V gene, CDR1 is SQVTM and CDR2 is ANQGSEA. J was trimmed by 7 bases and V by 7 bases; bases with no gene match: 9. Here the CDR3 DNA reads TGCAGCGCTTCGGACAGGTCTGGTGGCTACACCTTC. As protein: CSASDRSGGYTF.

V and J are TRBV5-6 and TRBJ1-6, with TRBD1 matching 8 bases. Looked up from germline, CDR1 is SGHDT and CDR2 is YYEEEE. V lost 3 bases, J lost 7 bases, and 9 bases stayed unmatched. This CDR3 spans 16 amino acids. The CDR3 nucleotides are TGTGCCAGCAGCTGGGGGACAGGAGAAAACAATTCACCCCTCCACTTT. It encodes CASSWGTGENNSPLHF.

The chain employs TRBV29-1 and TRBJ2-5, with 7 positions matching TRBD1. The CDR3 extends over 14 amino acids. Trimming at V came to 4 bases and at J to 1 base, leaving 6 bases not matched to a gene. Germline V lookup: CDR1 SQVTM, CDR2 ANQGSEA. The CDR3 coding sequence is TGCAGCGTTGGACAGGGATTTGGCCAAGAGACCCAGTACTTC. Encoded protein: CSVGQGFGQETQYF.

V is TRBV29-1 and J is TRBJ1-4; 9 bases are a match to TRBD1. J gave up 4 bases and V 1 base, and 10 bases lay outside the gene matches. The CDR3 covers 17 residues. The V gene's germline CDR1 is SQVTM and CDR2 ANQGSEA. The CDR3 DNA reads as TGCAGCGTTGAAGCGGGACAGGGAGATTTCCTTAATGAAAAACTGTTTTTT. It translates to CSVEAGQGDFLNEKLFF.

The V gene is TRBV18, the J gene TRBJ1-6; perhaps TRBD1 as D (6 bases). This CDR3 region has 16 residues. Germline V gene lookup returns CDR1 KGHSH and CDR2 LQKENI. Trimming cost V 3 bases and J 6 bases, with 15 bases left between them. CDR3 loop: CASSPPSTGFNSPLHF. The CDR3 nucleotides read TGTGCCAGCTCACCGCCATCTACAGGGTTTAATTCACCCCTCCACTTT. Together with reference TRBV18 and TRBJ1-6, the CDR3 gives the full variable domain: NAGVMQNPRHLVRRRGQEARLRCSPMKGHSHVYWYRQLPEEGLKFMVYLQKENIIDESGMPKERFSAEFPKEGPSILRIQQVVRGDSAAYFCASSPPSTGFNSPLHFGNGTRLTVT.

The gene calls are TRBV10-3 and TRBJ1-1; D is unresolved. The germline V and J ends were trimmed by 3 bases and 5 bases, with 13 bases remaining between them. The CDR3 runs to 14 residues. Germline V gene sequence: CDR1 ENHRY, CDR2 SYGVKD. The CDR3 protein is CAISDAGRWTEAFF. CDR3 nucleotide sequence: TGTGCCATCAGTGATGCGGGGAGGTGGACTGAAGCTTTCTTT.

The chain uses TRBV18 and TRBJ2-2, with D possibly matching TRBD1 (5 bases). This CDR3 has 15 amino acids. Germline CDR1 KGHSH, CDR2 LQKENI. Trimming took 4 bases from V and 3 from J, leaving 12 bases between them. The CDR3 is CASSLRPRDTGELFF. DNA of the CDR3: TGTGCCAGCTCACTAAGGCCCAGGGACACCGGGGAGCTGTTTTTT.

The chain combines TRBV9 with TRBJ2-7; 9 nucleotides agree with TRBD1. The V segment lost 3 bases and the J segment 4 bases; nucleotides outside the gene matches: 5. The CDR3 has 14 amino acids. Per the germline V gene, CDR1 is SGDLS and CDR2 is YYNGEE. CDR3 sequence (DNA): TGTGCCAGCAGCGCTACCGGGACAGGGTACGAGCAGTACTTC. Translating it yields CASSATGTGYEQYF.

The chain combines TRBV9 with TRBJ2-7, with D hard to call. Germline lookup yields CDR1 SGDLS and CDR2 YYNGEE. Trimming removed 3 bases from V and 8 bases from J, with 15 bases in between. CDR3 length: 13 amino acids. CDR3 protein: CASSGASVGQQYF. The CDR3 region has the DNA TGTGCCAGCAGCGGGGCGTCTGTTGGCCAGCAGTACTTC.

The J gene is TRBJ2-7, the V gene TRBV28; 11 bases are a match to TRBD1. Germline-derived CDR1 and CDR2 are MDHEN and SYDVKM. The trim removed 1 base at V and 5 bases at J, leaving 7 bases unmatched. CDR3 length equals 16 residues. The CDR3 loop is CASSLSTGTGGNEQYF. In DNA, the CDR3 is TGTGCCAGCAGTTTATCGACCGGGACAGGGGGAAACGAGCAGTACTTC. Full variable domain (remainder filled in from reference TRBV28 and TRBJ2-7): DVKVTQSSRYLVKRTGEKVFLECVQDMDHENMFWYRQDPGLGLRLIYFSYDVKMKEKGDIPEGYSVSREKKERFSLILESASTNQTSMYLCASSLSTGTGGNEQYFGPGTRLTVT.

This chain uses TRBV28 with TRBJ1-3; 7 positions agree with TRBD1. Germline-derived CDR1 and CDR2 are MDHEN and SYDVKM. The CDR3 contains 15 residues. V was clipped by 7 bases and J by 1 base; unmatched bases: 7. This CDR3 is CASISGGLSGNTIYF. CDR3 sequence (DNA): TGTGCCAGCATTTCAGGGGGGCTTTCTGGAAACACCATATATTTT. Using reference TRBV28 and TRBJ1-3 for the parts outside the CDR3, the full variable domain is DVKVTQSSRYLVKRTGEKVFLECVQDMDHENMFWYRQDPGLGLRLIYFSYDVKMKEKGDIPEGYSVSREKKERFSLILESASTNQTSMYLCASISGGLSGNTIYFGEGSWLTVV.